The clone carrying this TCR beta chain came up many times. Since it is a stray read in a library aimed at alpha chains, this beta chain has a size that is not meaningful. Carried by each TCR cDNA molecule was a unique molecular identifier. TCRdb analysed the 5' RACE reads with MiXCR anew, one entry per CDR3 protein. The table includes about 12,000 distinct CDR3 sequences, 3.5% to 4.5% detected once. The sample comes from a study of spatial heterogeneity in lung cancer. For the study at large: Detection of beta-chain sequences consistently exceeded that of alpha-chain sequences.

Trimming took 6 bases from V and 7 from J; bases not matched to a gene: 15. This CDR3 is 16 amino acids long. The V gene's germline CDR1 is DFQATT and CDR2 SNEGSKA (reference sequence). Time point meaning: sample taken at primary tumor resection. Unsorted samples of tumor, nontumor lung or frozen PBMC had their whole RNA sequenced. The receptor's source is a male donor with early-stage non-small cell lung cancer. The V and J genes are TRBV20-1 and TRBJ2-1; 10 bases match TRBD2. The specimen was PBMCs, collected at surgery. CDR3 DNA sequence: TGCAGTGCCCCGGGGGGGTCTAGCGGGAGAATGAATGAGCAGTTCTTC. Encoded protein: CSAPGGSSGRMNEQFF.